This is a list of T cell receptor beta chains from one sample in a study of T cell responses to AZD1222 COVID-19 vaccine. Assay used: immunoSEQ multiplex PCR; TCRdb lists only in-frame clones, some missing. The data show about 56,000 clones, approximately 83% seen once. This specimen consisted of peripheral blood, obtained on day 0 of AZD1222 vaccination. Every receptor here comes from an adult in good health. Each CDR3 is given with its conserved first and last residue. D genes are given only for firm matches. Not all rows give a size; the values are once, few, many and, for expanded clones, a class.

v_call	j_call	clone_size	d_call	cdr3_nt	cdr3_aa
TRBV13	TRBJ1-5	.	.	TGTGCCAGCAGCTCAAGGGGTAGCAATCAGCCCCAGCATTTT	CASSSRGSNQPQHF
TRBV27	TRBJ1-2	.	.	TGTGCCAGCAGTTCATTACAGCCAACTTATGGCTACACCTTC	CASSSLQPTYGYTF
TRBV10-2	TRBJ1-5	.	.	TGCGCCAGCAGTGAATTACAGCGTAGCAATCAGCCCCAGCATTTT	CASSELQRSNQPQHF
TRBV2	TRBJ1-3	once	TRBD1	TGTGCCAGCACCCTGGTAGGCGGGACAGGGGATCTCTCTGGAAACACCATATATTTT	CASTLVGGTGDLSGNTIYF
TRBV3-1/TRBV3-2	TRBJ2-7	once	.	TGTGCCAGCAGCGTAGACAGATACTCCTACGAGCAGTACTTC	CASSVDRYSYEQYF
TRBV2	TRBJ1-6	.	TRBD1	TGTGCCAGCGGCTCGGGACAGAAAGATTCACCCCTCCACTTT	CASGSGQKDSPLHF
TRBV30	TRBJ1-6	.	.	TGTGCCTGGAAGGATAATTCACCCCTCCACTTT	CAWKDNSPLHF
TRBV28	TRBJ2-2	.	.	TGTGCCAGCAGGATGGGCGGAGTTACCGGGGAGCTGTTTTTT	CASRMGGVTGELFF
TRBV3-1/TRBV3-2	TRBJ2-2	.	.	TGTGCCAGCAGCCAGGGATCCGGGCCCGGGGAGCTGTTTTTT	CASSQGSGPGELFF
TRBV18	TRBJ1-1	.	.	TGTGCCAGCTCACCATATGGGGTTCCACCCTACACTGAAGCTTTCTTT	CASSPYGVPPYTEAFF
TRBV7-8	TRBJ1-5	.	.	TGTGCCAGCAGCGCCGACTCAAACAATCAGCCCCAGCATTTT	CASSADSNNQPQHF
TRBV29-1	TRBJ1-1	.	TRBD1	TGCAGCGTTGACGGGACAGGGGTGAACACTGAAGCTTTCTTT	CSVDGTGVNTEAFF
TRBV25-1	TRBJ2-7	once	.	TGTGCCAGCAGTGAATATATAGGGGGAAGTGACGAGCAGTACTTC	CASSEYIGGSDEQYF
TRBV21-1	TRBJ1-5	once	.	TGTGCCAGCAGCTCCAGGGGGCAGGGGGCCAGCAATCAGCCCCAGCATTTT	CASSSRGQGASNQPQHF
TRBV6-2/TRBV6-3	TRBJ1-1	.	TRBD1	TGTGCCAGCAGCCAGACAGGGGGCTTGACTGAAGCTTTCTTT	CASSQTGGLTEAFF
TRBV6-6	TRBJ1-1	.	TRBD1	TGTGCCAGCAGTCCGGGACAGGGGGCGCACACTGAAGCTTTCTTT	CASSPGQGAHTEAFF
TRBV3-1/TRBV3-2	TRBJ2-5	.	TRBD2	TGTGCCAGCAGCTCTCCGAGACTAGCGGAGAAGGACCAGTACTTC	CASSSPRLAEKDQYF
TRBV4-2	TRBJ2-7	once	.	TGTGCCAGCAGCCAAGATGCCGGAGAGCACTACGAGCAGTACTTC	CASSQDAGEHYEQYF
TRBV19	TRBJ2-4	.	TRBD2	TGTGCCAGTAGGTCGACTAGCGGGGGGGCCGGAGACATTCAGTACTTC	CASRSTSGGAGDIQYF
TRBV29-1	TRBJ2-7	.	.	TGCAGCGTTGAGGCCCCCCTGGGGGACGAGCAGTACTTC	CSVEAPLGDEQYF
TRBV5-4	TRBJ1-1	.	.	TGTGCCAGCAGCTTGTGGAGTAACACTGAAGCTTTCTTT	CASSLWSNTEAFF
TRBV24-1	TRBJ2-1	.	TRBD1	TGTGCCACCAGTGACCTAGGACAGGGGGCCGACAATGAGCAGTTCTTC	CATSDLGQGADNEQFF
TRBV5-1	TRBJ2-5	.	.	TGCGCCAGCAGCTTGGTCCAGGTGGCCCAAGAGACCCAGTACTTC	CASSLVQVAQETQYF
TRBV7-9	TRBJ2-7	.	TRBD1	TGTGCCAGCAGCTTTGGGACAGGGGATGGTTACGAGCAGTACTTC	CASSFGTGDGYEQYF
TRBV16	TRBJ2-7	.	.	TGTGCCAGCAGCCAATGGCTGGGGGGCTACGAGCAGTACTTC	CASSQWLGGYEQYF
TRBV6-5	TRBJ1-4	few	TRBD1	TGTGCCAGCAGCAACCTTTGGCAGGGGGATGAAAAACTGTTTTTT	CASSNLWQGDEKLFF
TRBV7-6	TRBJ2-2	.	TRBD2	TGTGCCAGCAGCCCGCGGACTAGCGGGAACACCGGGGAGCTGTTTTTT	CASSPRTSGNTGELFF
TRBV5-6	TRBJ1-1	.	TRBD1	TGTGCCAGCAGCTTGGTGACAGGGAGGAACACTGAAGCTTTCTTT	CASSLVTGRNTEAFF
TRBV27	TRBJ1-2	few	.	TGTGCCAGCAGTCCCCCAGGTTTCCAGGGCTACACCTTC	CASSPPGFQGYTF
TRBV11-2	TRBJ2-5	.	.	TGTGCCAGCAGCAGGACCGGCAACAGACAAGAGACCCAGTACTTC	CASSRTGNRQETQYF
TRBV7-9	TRBJ1-1	.	.	TGTGCCAGCAGCTCCCTCGAAGTGGCGAACACTGAAGCTTTCTTT	CASSSLEVANTEAFF
TRBV3-1/TRBV3-2	TRBJ2-2	.	.	TGTGCCAGCAGCCAAGGGGACACGGACACCGGGGAGCTGTTTTTT	CASSQGDTDTGELFF
TRBV6-2/TRBV6-3	TRBJ2-4	.	.	TGTGCCAGCAGTTACGAGACAGGAAGGGGGGCCGCAGGGAACATTCAGTACTTC	CASSYETGRGAAGNIQYF
TRBV5-6	TRBJ1-2	.	.	TGTGCCAGCAGCTTTCCGTCGGGGGAGGGAGGCTATGGCTACACCTTC	CASSFPSGEGGYGYTF
TRBV6-4	TRBJ2-3	.	TRBD2	TGTGCCAGCAGTGCTAGCGGGGGCACAGATACGCAGTATTTT	CASSASGGTDTQYF
TRBV5-4	TRBJ1-5	once	.	TGTGCCAGCAGCTTGGATGTAGGTGACAATCAGCCCCAGCATTTT	CASSLDVGDNQPQHF
TRBV24-1	TRBJ2-6	.	.	TGTGCCACCAGTGATAATGACCTGACTGGGGCCAACGTCCTGACTTTC	CATSDNDLTGANVLTF
TRBV19	TRBJ2-2	.	.	TGTGCCAGTAGTATATCTGGTAGGGGCAGCATGAACACCGGGGAGCTGTTTTTT	CASSISGRGSMNTGELFF
TRBV7-9	TRBJ2-1	.	.	TGTGCCAGCAGCCCCCCCGGTAATGAGCAGTTCTTC	CASSPPGNEQFF
TRBV3-1/TRBV3-2	TRBJ2-6	.	.	TGTGCCAGCAGCCAAGATTACTCTGGGGCCAACGTCCTGACTTTC	CASSQDYSGANVLTF
TRBV10-3	TRBJ2-7	.	.	TGTGCCATCAGTGAGCAGGGGTACGAGCAGTACTTC	CAISEQGYEQYF
TRBV15	TRBJ1-4	.	.	TGTGCCACCAGCAGAGATCGGGCGGGGGGGGAAAAACTGTTTTTT	CATSRDRAGGEKLFF
TRBV7-9	TRBJ2-1	.	.	TGTGCCAGCAGCCCTCAGGGGAATCGTGAGCAGTTCTTC	CASSPQGNREQFF
TRBV28	TRBJ1-2	few	.	TGTGCCAGCAGTTTATTAACAGGGCGTCTCTATGGCTACACCTTC	CASSLLTGRLYGYTF
TRBV6-5	TRBJ2-7	.	TRBD1	TGTGCCAGCAGACTTACCAGGGACAGGGCAGACGAGCAGTACTTC	CASRLTRDRADEQYF
TRBV5-8	TRBJ2-1	.	.	TGTGCCAGCAGCTTGGGGGCAGGCGGGGACACCTACAATGAGCAGTTCTTC	CASSLGAGGDTYNEQFF
TRBV11-2	TRBJ2-3	.	TRBD2	TGTGCCAGCGGCCGGGGGGGCCAGGAAGATACGCAGTATTTT	CASGRGGQEDTQYF
TRBV5-4	TRBJ2-3	.	TRBD1	TGTGCCAGCAGCTTCAAACAGGGGGCCCTGGGTACGCAGTATTTT	CASSFKQGALGTQYF
TRBV5-1	TRBJ1-6	.	TRBD1	TGCGCCAGCAGCTTGATGGGACAGAGGGTTTTATTGGGACCCCTCCACTTT	CASSLMGQRVLLGPLHF
TRBV19	TRBJ2-5	.	.	TGTGCCAGTAGTATTCAGGGATTGGTTAAGACCCAGTACTTC	CASSIQGLVKTQYF
TRBV13	TRBJ1-2	.	TRBD1	TGTGCCAGCAGCTCAAAGTCCCGGGACAGGGCGCTGAACTATGGCTACACCTTC	CASSSKSRDRALNYGYTF
TRBV6-5	TRBJ1-4	.	.	TGTGCCAGCAGTTACTGGGGACAAAATGAAAAACTGTTTTTT	CASSYWGQNEKLFF
TRBV11-3	TRBJ2-3	.	.	TGTGCCAGCAGCTTAGGGACTACCACAGATACGCAGTATTTT	CASSLGTTTDTQYF
TRBV10-3	TRBJ1-2	.	.	TGTGCCATCAGGGGGGACACTAACTATGGCTACACCTTC	CAIRGDTNYGYTF